The T cell receptor (beta chain) under discussion was sequenced for a study of cytomegalovirus exposure and HLA in healthy donors. Looking at the study overall: Genotyping of some 390 donors showed that approximately 83% belonged to the Caucasian-associated ancestry cluster.

Amplification used 60 Vbeta primers and 13 Jbeta primers. Using immunoSEQ multiplex PCR, the repertoire was profiled, and TCRdb retains in-frame clones only, with some absent. The sample contains roughly 200,000 clones, 75% to 80% of which appear only once. This CDR3 contains 15 residues. V gave up 3 bases and J gave up 1 base, with 10 bases separating them. In germline, CDR1 is SGHRS, CDR2 YFSETQ. A few counts support this clone. This sequence originates from a female donor in good health and CMV-seronegative. Sequenced material: PBMCs. The chain has TRBV5-1 and TRBJ2-2; D ambiguous. CDR3 in DNA: TGCGCCAGCAGCTCAAGACTCCAGAACACCGGGGAGCTGTTTTTT. It codes for CASSSRLQNTGELFF.